This T cell receptor beta chain emerged from a study of identifying expanded T cells in peripheral blood. Study-wide results and caveats: Technical replicates showed roughly 1.2 changed clones; roughly two weeks roughly 15; four weeks 19. Approximately two-week clone count variance significantly increased as total template count grew.

The V and J ends lost 3 bases and 5 bases, in that order; junction bases with no gene match: 2. Germline V gives CDR1 MDHEN, CDR2 SYDVKM. The CDR3 is 14 amino acids. Concerning this clone: The antigen is not known.

This table comes from immunoSEQ multiplex PCR, and its TCRdb copy is limited to in-frame clones, with some not included. Of approximately 120,000 clones in the sample, around 89% are singletons; the top ten hold just under 8.5%. No infections or other immune events were documented during collection. The receptor was derived from a person aged 18 to 70 in good health. The sequenced material came from blood. The chain has TRBV28 and TRBJ1-2, with 11 bases that match TRBD1. CDR3 DNA: TGTGCCAGCAGTTTGGGGACAGGGGGGTATGGCTACACCTTC. Its translation: CASSLGTGGYGYTF.